This is a list of T cell receptor beta chains from one sample in a study of blood T cell repertoires in COVID-19. Sequencing used immunoSEQ multiplex PCR; TCRdb keeps in-frame clones, though not all of them. Among 170,000 or so clones listed, about three quarters were seen once. The sequencing sample was made of peripheral blood. The receptors derive from an older woman with acute or convalescent COVID-19. The CDR3 runs from the conserved cysteine through the conserved F or W. Each record gives: D gene, clone size, V gene, J gene, CDR3 DNA, CDR3 protein. D genes are given only for firm matches. A clone size is listed for some rows: how often the clone was seen (once, few, many), or a class if it is expanded.

d_call: TRBD1; clone_size: .; v_call: TRBV5-1; j_call: TRBJ1-1; cdr3_nt: TGCGCCAGCAGCTGGGGGGACAGGGGGAACACTGAAGCTTTCTTT; cdr3_aa: CASSWGDRGNTEAFF
d_call: TRBD1; clone_size: .; v_call: TRBV29-1; j_call: TRBJ2-7; cdr3_nt: TGCAGCGTATCGGCACAGGGGGTTCCGGAGCAGTACTTC; cdr3_aa: CSVSAQGVPEQYF
d_call: TRBD1; clone_size: .; v_call: TRBV19; j_call: TRBJ1-1; cdr3_nt: TGTGCCAGTAGTACTCGACAGGGAAGTACTGAAGCTTTCTTT; cdr3_aa: CASSTRQGSTEAFF
d_call: TRBD1; clone_size: .; v_call: TRBV4-2; j_call: TRBJ2-2; cdr3_nt: TGTGCCAGCAGCCGGCCGACAGGGGGCTCGACCTACACCGGGGAGCTGTTTTTT; cdr3_aa: CASSRPTGGSTYTGELFF
d_call: .; clone_size: .; v_call: TRBV11-2; j_call: TRBJ2-7; cdr3_nt: TGTGCCAGCAGCTTATCGACAGGATACTACGAGCAGTACTTC; cdr3_aa: CASSLSTGYYEQYF
d_call: TRBD2; clone_size: .; v_call: TRBV30; j_call: TRBJ2-1; cdr3_nt: TGTGCCTGGAGTGTACGTGGACTAGCGGCGAACGAGCAGTTCTTC; cdr3_aa: CAWSVRGLAANEQFF
d_call: .; clone_size: .; v_call: TRBV5-6; j_call: TRBJ2-1; cdr3_nt: TGTGCCAGCAGCTTGTGGACCCGTAGCGCGAGCTCCTACAATGAGCAGTTCTTC; cdr3_aa: CASSLWTRSASSYNEQFF
d_call: .; clone_size: .; v_call: TRBV29-1; j_call: TRBJ1-2; cdr3_nt: TGCAGCGTTGATCGCCCGGGGCAGGAGGGCTATGGCTACACCTTC; cdr3_aa: CSVDRPGQEGYGYTF
d_call: TRBD1; clone_size: .; v_call: TRBV4-2; j_call: TRBJ2-1; cdr3_nt: TGTGCCAGCAGCCAAGAAGGGACAGTCTACAATGAGCAGTTCTTC; cdr3_aa: CASSQEGTVYNEQFF
d_call: TRBD1; clone_size: .; v_call: TRBV11-1; j_call: TRBJ2-7; cdr3_nt: TGTGCCAGCAGCCAAGGACAGGGGAGCTCCTACGAGCAGTACTTC; cdr3_aa: CASSQGQGSSYEQYF
d_call: TRBD1; clone_size: .; v_call: TRBV3-1/TRBV3-2; j_call: TRBJ1-1; cdr3_nt: TGTGCCAGCAGTTTTACAGGGGGCTCTGAAGCTTTCTTT; cdr3_aa: CASSFTGGSEAFF
d_call: TRBD2; clone_size: .; v_call: TRBV9; j_call: TRBJ2-1; cdr3_nt: TGTGCCAGCAGCGTAGACCCTAGCGGGAGAGATAATGAGCAGTTCTTC; cdr3_aa: CASSVDPSGRDNEQFF
d_call: TRBD1; clone_size: .; v_call: TRBV24-1; j_call: TRBJ2-5; cdr3_nt: TGTGCCACCAGTGCTAACCGACAGGGGGATGGAAGAGAGACCCAGTACTTC; cdr3_aa: CATSANRQGDGRETQYF
d_call: .; clone_size: .; v_call: TRBV3-1/TRBV3-2; j_call: TRBJ2-3; cdr3_nt: TGTGCCAGCAGCCAAGAGAGAGAACTTAATACGCAGTATTTT; cdr3_aa: CASSQERELNTQYF
d_call: TRBD2; clone_size: .; v_call: TRBV7-3; j_call: TRBJ2-3; cdr3_nt: TGTGCCAGCAGCCTCGCGGTAGCGGGAGGGCCCGGAGATACGCAGTATTTT; cdr3_aa: CASSLAVAGGPGDTQYF
d_call: .; clone_size: .; v_call: TRBV23-1; j_call: TRBJ2-5; cdr3_nt: TGCGCCAGCAGTCTGATTATATGTCAGGGAGGCCCCCGTCAAGAGACCCAGTACTTC; cdr3_aa: CASSLIICQGGPRQETQYF
d_call: .; clone_size: .; v_call: TRBV2; j_call: TRBJ2-7; cdr3_nt: TGTGCCAGCAGTGAAGAGCCAGGGAATTCCTACGAGCAGTACTTC; cdr3_aa: CASSEEPGNSYEQYF
d_call: TRBD2; clone_size: .; v_call: TRBV7-9; j_call: TRBJ2-5; cdr3_nt: TGTGCCAGCAGCCCATTAGCGGGAGGCCCAGAGACCCAGTACTTC; cdr3_aa: CASSPLAGGPETQYF
d_call: TRBD2; clone_size: .; v_call: TRBV3-1/TRBV3-2; j_call: TRBJ2-3; cdr3_nt: TGTGCCAGCAGCCAATCCCGCACTAGCGCAGATACGCAGTATTTT; cdr3_aa: CASSQSRTSADTQYF
d_call: .; clone_size: few; v_call: TRBV2; j_call: TRBJ2-3; cdr3_nt: TGTGCCAGCCTCGGACTCCGCATAACAGATACGCAGTATTTT; cdr3_aa: CASLGLRITDTQYF
d_call: TRBD2; clone_size: .; v_call: TRBV4-2; j_call: TRBJ2-7; cdr3_nt: TGTGCCAGCAGCCAAGATTTCCTAGCGGGAGCTCATCCCGTCTTC; cdr3_aa: CASSQDFLAGAHPVF
d_call: .; clone_size: .; v_call: TRBV21-1; j_call: TRBJ2-2; cdr3_nt: TGTGCCAGCAGCAAAGGTATAAGCGGGAGGGGATATACCGGGGAGCTGTTTTTT; cdr3_aa: CASSKGISGRGYTGELFF
d_call: TRBD2; clone_size: few; v_call: TRBV10-3; j_call: TRBJ2-3; cdr3_nt: TGTGCCATCAGTGTACTAGCGCTGGGCACAGATACGCAGTATTTT; cdr3_aa: CAISVLALGTDTQYF
d_call: TRBD1; clone_size: .; v_call: TRBV5-1; j_call: TRBJ2-7; cdr3_nt: TGCGCCAGCAGTGGGGACAGGGGGGACGAGCAGTACTTC; cdr3_aa: CASSGDRGDEQYF
d_call: TRBD1; clone_size: once; v_call: TRBV2; j_call: TRBJ1-1; cdr3_nt: TGTGCCAGCAGGTTGACAGGGGCGAAAAACACTGAAGCTTTCTTT; cdr3_aa: CASRLTGAKNTEAFF
d_call: .; clone_size: .; v_call: TRBV7-2; j_call: TRBJ2-7; cdr3_nt: TGTGCCAGCAGCCCCCGAGGAGGGGGACTATCCTACGAGCAGTACTTC; cdr3_aa: CASSPRGGGLSYEQYF
d_call: .; clone_size: .; v_call: TRBV15; j_call: TRBJ1-2; cdr3_nt: TGTGCCACCAGCAGACCCGGACAGCCTCAAGGTGGCTACACCTTC; cdr3_aa: CATSRPGQPQGGYTF
d_call: TRBD1; clone_size: .; v_call: TRBV10-3; j_call: TRBJ1-5; cdr3_nt: TGTGCCATCAAAGGACAGGGAGGGCAGCCCCAGCATTTT; cdr3_aa: CAIKGQGGQPQHF
d_call: .; clone_size: .; v_call: TRBV19; j_call: TRBJ1-5; cdr3_nt: TGTGCCAGTAGTATCGGTCGCTTCGAACAGCCCCAGCATTTT; cdr3_aa: CASSIGRFEQPQHF
d_call: .; clone_size: few; v_call: TRBV5-8; j_call: TRBJ2-7; cdr3_nt: TGTGCCAGCAGCGTGACTACCAGCGGATACGAGCAGTACTTC; cdr3_aa: CASSVTTSGYEQYF
d_call: TRBD1; clone_size: .; v_call: TRBV5-6; j_call: TRBJ1-4; cdr3_nt: TGTGCCAGCAGCGGAGGGACAGGGGTTGGGGAAAAACTGTTTTTT; cdr3_aa: CASSGGTGVGEKLFF
d_call: TRBD1; clone_size: .; v_call: TRBV11-1; j_call: TRBJ1-4; cdr3_nt: TGTGCCAGCAGCCGGGACAGGGGAGGCGAAAAACTGTTTTTT; cdr3_aa: CASSRDRGGEKLFF
d_call: TRBD2; clone_size: .; v_call: TRBV28; j_call: TRBJ2-1; cdr3_nt: TGTGCCAGCAGGAGCGGGGGGGATGAGCAGTTCTTC; cdr3_aa: CASRSGGDEQFF
d_call: TRBD2; clone_size: .; v_call: TRBV20-1; j_call: TRBJ2-7; cdr3_nt: TGCAGTGCTAGTGACTTAGGCGGGAGCTCCTACGAGCAGTACTTC; cdr3_aa: CSASDLGGSSYEQYF
d_call: .; clone_size: once; v_call: TRBV4-1; j_call: TRBJ1-3; cdr3_nt: TGCGCCAGCAGCCAAGCATCAACCCGTTGGGGGGGGTCTGGAAACACCATATATTTT; cdr3_aa: CASSQASTRWGGSGNTIYF
d_call: TRBD1; clone_size: few; v_call: TRBV6-1; j_call: TRBJ1-1; cdr3_nt: TGTGCCAGCAGTGAGAATACAGGGGACACTGAAGCTTTCTTT; cdr3_aa: CASSENTGDTEAFF
d_call: .; clone_size: .; v_call: TRBV18; j_call: TRBJ2-4; cdr3_nt: TGTGCCAGCTCACTTAGGGGAACTACCAAAAACATTCAGTACTTC; cdr3_aa: CASSLRGTTKNIQYF
d_call: TRBD2; clone_size: .; v_call: TRBV6-6; j_call: TRBJ2-1; cdr3_nt: TGTGCCAGCAGAGACGGGAGGGAAACCTACAATGAGCAGTTCTTC; cdr3_aa: CASRDGRETYNEQFF
d_call: .; clone_size: .; v_call: TRBV2; j_call: TRBJ1-5; cdr3_nt: TGTGCCAGCAGTGTAGCAGGGACTAACAATCAGCCCCAGCATTTT; cdr3_aa: CASSVAGTNNQPQHF
d_call: .; clone_size: few; v_call: TRBV30; j_call: TRBJ2-1; cdr3_nt: TGTGCCTGGACCTCGTACAATGAGCAGTTCTTC; cdr3_aa: CAWTSYNEQFF
d_call: TRBD1; clone_size: .; v_call: TRBV11-3; j_call: TRBJ1-1; cdr3_nt: TGTGCCAGCAGCTCAGGGGGGATCAACACTGAAGCTTTCTTT; cdr3_aa: CASSSGGINTEAFF
d_call: .; clone_size: .; v_call: TRBV27; j_call: TRBJ1-5; cdr3_nt: TGTGCCAGCAGTACAGGGAGCAATCAGCCCCAGCATTTT; cdr3_aa: CASSTGSNQPQHF
d_call: .; clone_size: .; v_call: TRBV18; j_call: TRBJ1-5; cdr3_nt: TGTGCCAGCTCACGAAAAACTCTGGGGCTTAATCAGCCCCAGCATTTT; cdr3_aa: CASSRKTLGLNQPQHF